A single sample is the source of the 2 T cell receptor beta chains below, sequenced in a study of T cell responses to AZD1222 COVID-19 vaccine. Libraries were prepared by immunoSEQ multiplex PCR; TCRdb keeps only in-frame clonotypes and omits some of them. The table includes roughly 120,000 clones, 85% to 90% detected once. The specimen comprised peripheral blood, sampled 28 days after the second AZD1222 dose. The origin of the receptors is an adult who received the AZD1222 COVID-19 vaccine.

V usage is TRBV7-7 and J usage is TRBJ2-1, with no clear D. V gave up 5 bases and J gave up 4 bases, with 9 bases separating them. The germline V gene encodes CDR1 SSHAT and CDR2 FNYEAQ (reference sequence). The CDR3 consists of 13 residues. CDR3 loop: CASSPGTYNEQFF. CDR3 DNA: TGTGCCAGCAGCCCCGGCACTTACAATGAGCAGTTCTTC. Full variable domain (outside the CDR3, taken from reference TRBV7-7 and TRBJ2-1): GAGVSQSPRYKVTKRGQDVTLRCDPISSHATLYWYQQALGQGPEFLTYFNYEAQPDKSGLPSDRFSAERPEGSISTLTIQRTEQRDSAMYRCASSPGTYNEQFFGPGTRLTVL.

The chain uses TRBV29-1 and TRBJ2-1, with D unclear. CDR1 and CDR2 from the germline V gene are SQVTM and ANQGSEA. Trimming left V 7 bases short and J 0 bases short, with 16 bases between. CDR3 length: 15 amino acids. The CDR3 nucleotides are TGCAGCGCTCCTGCGGCATCGAGCTCCTACAATGAGCAGTTCTTC. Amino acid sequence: CSAPAASSSYNEQFF.